Following are 9 T cell receptor beta chains from one sample sequenced in a study of blood T cell repertoires in COVID-19. Profiling relied on immunoSEQ multiplex PCR, and the TCRdb table lists in-frame clones only, not all of them. The sample has 86,000 or so clones, 90% to 95% seen once. Sequencing was done on a sample of peripheral blood. Receptors originate from a woman between 45 and 65 years old in a cohort sampled during active COVID-19.

This chain uses TRBV19 with TRBJ2-7, with TRBD2 identical over 10 bases. Germline CDR1 and CDR2: LNHDA and SQIVND (reference sequence). Trimming took 7 bases from V and 4 from J; bases not matched to a gene: 7. The CDR3 consists of 14 residues. The chain's CDR3 is CASTPAGGPYEQYF. As DNA, the CDR3 is TGTGCCAGTACTCCAGCGGGAGGGCCATACGAGCAGTACTTC.

The chain recombines TRBV7-3 with TRBJ2-3, with 13 bases matching TRBD2. J was trimmed by 4 bases and V by 4 bases; bases with no gene match: 5. Germline V gene sequence: CDR1 SGHTA, CDR2 FQGTGA. The length of the CDR3 is 16 residues. CDR3 DNA: TGTGCCAGCAGCTCAGGACTAGCGGGAGCGGCAGATACGCAGTATTTT. As protein: CASSSGLAGAADTQYF. Combining the CDR3 with reference TRBV7-3 and TRBJ2-3 gives the whole variable domain GAGVSQTPSNKVTEKGKYVELRCDPISGHTALYWYRQSLGQGPEFLIYFQGTGAADDSGLPNDRFFAVRPEGSVSTLKIQRTERGDSAVYLCASSSGLAGAADTQYFGPGTRLTVL.

This chain connects TRBV4-2 to TRBJ2-1; D is uncertain. The CDR3 has 13 residues. The V and J ends lost 2 bases and 6 bases respectively, with 8 bases between them. Germline CDR1 and CDR2: LGHNA and YNFKEQ. The CDR3 spells CASSQNRFNEQFF. The CDR3 DNA sequence: TGTGCCAGCAGCCAAAACCGGTTCAATGAGCAGTTCTTC.

V usage is TRBV2 and J usage is TRBJ2-7; TRBD1 matches at 8 bases. Germline V gene lookup returns CDR1 SNHLY and CDR2 FYNNEI. The CDR3 runs 13 residues. The J segment lost 4 bases and the V segment lost 5 bases, leaving 4 bases of the junction unmatched. The CDR3 loop reads CASSSDRGYEQYF. CDR3 coding DNA: TGTGCCAGCAGTAGCGACAGGGGATACGAGCAGTACTTC. Together with reference TRBV2 and TRBJ2-7, the CDR3 gives the full variable domain: EPEVTQTPSHQVTQMGQEVILRCVPISNHLYFYWYRQILGQKVEFLVSFYNNEISEKSEIFDDQFSVERPDGSNFTLKIRSTKLEDSAMYFCASSSDRGYEQYFGPGTRLTVT.

The V call is TRBV27, the J call TRBJ1-4; perhaps TRBD1 as D (6 bases). Per germline, CDR1 MNHEY and CDR2 SMNVEV (reference sequence). The CDR3 is 18 amino acids. The V end was cut by 6 bases, the J end by 4 bases, with 24 bases between. The CDR3 nucleotides are TGTGCCAGCAGGCCCCTCGCTCGACGCGACAGGATTAATGAAAAACTGTTTTTT. This encodes CASRPLARRDRINEKLFF.

The J gene is TRBJ1-3, the V gene TRBV10-3; possible D gene TRBD1, 6 bases. Germline CDR1 and CDR2: ENHRY and SYGVKD. The CDR3 totals 13 residues. The V end was cut by 7 bases, the J end by 0 bases, with 7 bases between. This chain's CDR3 is CAITRGSGNTIYF. The CDR3 DNA is TGTGCCATCACCAGGGGCTCTGGAAACACCATATATTTT.

The chain couples TRBV11-1 to TRBJ1-1; D unresolved. This CDR3 region has 14 residues. Deletions cut 2 bases from V and 5 bases from J, with 12 bases between. Germline V gene sequence: CDR1 SGHAT, CDR2 FQDESV (reference sequence). The chain's CDR3 is CASSLSDGETEAFF. The CDR3 nucleotides read TGTGCCAGCAGCTTATCCGACGGGGAAACTGAAGCTTTCTTT.

This sequence joins TRBV10-3 and TRBJ2-5; the match to TRBD2 covers 9 bases. Germline values: CDR1 ENHRY, CDR2 SYGVKD. V shed 3 bases and J 1 base; nucleotides not matched to a gene: 3. This CDR3 region has 15 residues. CDR3 residues: CAISDPSGIQETQYF. The DNA of the CDR3 is TGTGCCATCAGTGACCCTAGCGGGATCCAAGAGACCCAGTACTTC.

This clone has only one observation. The chain has TRBV19 and TRBJ2-3, with 7 bases identical to TRBD2. V lost 2 bases to trimming and J lost 3 bases; unmatched junction nucleotides: 5. The germline CDR1 and CDR2 sequences are LNHDA and SQIVND (reference sequence). This CDR3 is 15 amino acids long. DNA for the CDR3: TGTGCCAGTAGTATATACGGGACTATAACAGATACGCAGTATTTT. It specifies CASSIYGTITDTQYF. Full variable domain (missing parts from reference TRBV19 and TRBJ2-3): DGGITQSPKYLFRKEGQNVTLSCEQNLNHDAMYWYRQDPGQGLRLIYYSQIVNDFQKGDIAEGYSVSREKKESFPLTVTSAQKNPTAFYLCASSIYGTITDTQYFGPGTRLTVL.